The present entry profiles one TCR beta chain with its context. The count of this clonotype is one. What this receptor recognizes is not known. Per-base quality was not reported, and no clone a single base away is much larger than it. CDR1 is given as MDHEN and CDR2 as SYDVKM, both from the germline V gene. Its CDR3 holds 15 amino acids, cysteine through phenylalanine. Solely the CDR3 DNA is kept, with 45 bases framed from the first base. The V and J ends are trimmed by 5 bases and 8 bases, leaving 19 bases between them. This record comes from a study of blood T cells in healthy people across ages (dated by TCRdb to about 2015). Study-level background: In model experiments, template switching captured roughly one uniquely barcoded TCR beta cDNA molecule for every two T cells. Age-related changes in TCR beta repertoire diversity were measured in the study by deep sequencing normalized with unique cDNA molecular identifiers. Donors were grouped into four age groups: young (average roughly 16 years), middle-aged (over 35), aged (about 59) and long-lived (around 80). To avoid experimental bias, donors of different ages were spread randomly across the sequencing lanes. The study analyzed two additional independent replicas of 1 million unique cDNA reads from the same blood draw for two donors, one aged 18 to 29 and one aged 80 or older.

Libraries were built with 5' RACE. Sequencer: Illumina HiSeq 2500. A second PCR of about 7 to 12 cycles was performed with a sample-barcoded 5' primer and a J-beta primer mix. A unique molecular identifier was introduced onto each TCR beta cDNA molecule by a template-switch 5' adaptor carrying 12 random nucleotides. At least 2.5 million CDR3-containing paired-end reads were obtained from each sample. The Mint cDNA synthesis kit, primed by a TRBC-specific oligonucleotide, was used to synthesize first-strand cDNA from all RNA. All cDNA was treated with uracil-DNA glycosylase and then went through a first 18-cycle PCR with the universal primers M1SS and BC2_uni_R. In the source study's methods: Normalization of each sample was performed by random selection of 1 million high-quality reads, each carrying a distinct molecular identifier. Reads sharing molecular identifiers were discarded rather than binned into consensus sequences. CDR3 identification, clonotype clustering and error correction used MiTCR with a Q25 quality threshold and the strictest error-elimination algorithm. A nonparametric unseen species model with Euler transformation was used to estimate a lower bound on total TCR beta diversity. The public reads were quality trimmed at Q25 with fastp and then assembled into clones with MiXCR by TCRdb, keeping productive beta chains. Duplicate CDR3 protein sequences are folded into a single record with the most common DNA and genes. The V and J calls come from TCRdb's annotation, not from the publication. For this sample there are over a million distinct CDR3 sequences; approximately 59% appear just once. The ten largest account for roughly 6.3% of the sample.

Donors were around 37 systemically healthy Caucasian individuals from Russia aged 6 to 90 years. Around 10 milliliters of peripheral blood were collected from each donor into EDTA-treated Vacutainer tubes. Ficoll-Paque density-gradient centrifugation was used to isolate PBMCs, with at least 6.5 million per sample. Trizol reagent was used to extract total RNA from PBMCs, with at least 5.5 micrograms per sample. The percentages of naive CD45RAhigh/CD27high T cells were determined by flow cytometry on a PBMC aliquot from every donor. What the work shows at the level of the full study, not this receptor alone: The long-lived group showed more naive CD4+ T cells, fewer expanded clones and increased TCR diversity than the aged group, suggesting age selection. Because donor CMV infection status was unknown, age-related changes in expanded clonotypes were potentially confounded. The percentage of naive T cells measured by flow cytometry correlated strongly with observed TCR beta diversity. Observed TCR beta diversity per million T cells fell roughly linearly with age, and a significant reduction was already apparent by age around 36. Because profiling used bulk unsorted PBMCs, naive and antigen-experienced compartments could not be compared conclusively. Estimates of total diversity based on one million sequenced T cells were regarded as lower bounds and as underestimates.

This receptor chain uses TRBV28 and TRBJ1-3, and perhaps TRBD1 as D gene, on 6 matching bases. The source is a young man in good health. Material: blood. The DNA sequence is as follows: TGTGCCAGCAGTCTCCCCAGGGGTTCGCCGGACACCATATATTTT. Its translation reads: CASSLPRGSPDTIYF. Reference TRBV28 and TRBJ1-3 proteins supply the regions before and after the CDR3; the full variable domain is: DVKVTQSSRYLVKRTGEKVFLECVQDMDHENMFWYRQDPGLGLRLIYFSYDVKMKEKGDIPEGYSVSREKKERFSLILESASTNQTSMYLCASSLPRGSPDTIYFGEGSWLTVV.